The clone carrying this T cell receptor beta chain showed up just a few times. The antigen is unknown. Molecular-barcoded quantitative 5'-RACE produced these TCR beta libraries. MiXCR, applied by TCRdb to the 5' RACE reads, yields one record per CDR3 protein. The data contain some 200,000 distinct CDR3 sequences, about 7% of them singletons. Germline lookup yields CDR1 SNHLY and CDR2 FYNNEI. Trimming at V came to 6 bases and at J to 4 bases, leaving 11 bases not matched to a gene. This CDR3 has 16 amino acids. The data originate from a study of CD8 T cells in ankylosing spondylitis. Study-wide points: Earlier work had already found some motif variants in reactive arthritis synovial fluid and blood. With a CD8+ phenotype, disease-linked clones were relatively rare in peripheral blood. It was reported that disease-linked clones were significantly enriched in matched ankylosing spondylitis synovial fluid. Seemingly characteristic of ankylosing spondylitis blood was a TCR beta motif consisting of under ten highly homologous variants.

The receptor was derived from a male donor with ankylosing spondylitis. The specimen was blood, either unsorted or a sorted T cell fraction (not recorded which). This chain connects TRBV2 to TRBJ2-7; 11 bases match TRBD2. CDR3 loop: CASSVLAGDARYEQYF. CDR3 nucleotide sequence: TGTGCCAGCAGCGTACTAGCGGGGGATGCCCGTTACGAGCAGTACTTC. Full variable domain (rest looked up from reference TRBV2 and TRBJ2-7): EPEVTQTPSHQVTQMGQEVILRCVPISNHLYFYWYRQILGQKVEFLVSFYNNEISEKSEIFDDQFSVERPDGSNFTLKIRSTKLEDSAMYFCASSVLAGDARYEQYFGPGTRLTVT.